The entry below gives a single T cell receptor beta chain sequence along with its context. Per the study methods: Quantification of nucleated cells was approximated via reference gene primer amplification. Only in-frame clones appear in the TCRdb table, and some are missing; sequencing was by immunoSEQ multiplex PCR. The DNA was the basis for D and trimming; V, J and clone size are from that table. Of about 240,000 clones listed, approximately 86% are singletons. The data were taken from a study of blood T cell repertoires in COVID-19. The wider study: Sites in the United States, Italy and Spain provided acute and convalescent COVID-19 samples.

V lost 8 bases, J lost 0 bases, and 22 bases lay in between. Germline CDR1 reads SGHRS; CDR2 reads YFSETQ. The CDR3 has 17 amino acids. Individuals aged about 18 to 90 years were recruited from fewer than 25 US areas. Grouping used clinical history reported by participants in a survey and questionnaire. This receptor was taken from a woman aged 40-49 years with acute COVID-19. The chain employs TRBV5-1 and TRBJ2-3; TRBD2 is a possible D gene (5 bases). Sequences were obtained from PBMCs or T cells enriched from blood (not recorded which). The CDR3 nucleotides are TGCGCCAGTGAGGTTTCCGGGAACCTAGGGAGCACAGATACGCAGTATTTT. Translated, it gives CASEVSGNLGSTDTQYF.